This T cell receptor (beta chain) was found in a study of diagnostic markers for celiac disease (dated by TCRdb to 2020 to 2021). Concerning this clonotype: Its cognate antigen has yet to be identified.

The CDR3 runs 15 residues from the cysteine to the phenylalanine. The record lacks a DNA sequence. CDR1 and CDR2, per the germline V gene (reference sequence), are GTSNPN and SVGIG. The sample was run on an Illumina MiSeq. Each entry corresponds to one CDR3 protein sequence from reads that TCRdb reprocessed, and DNA is not given. The sample table records 5,000 to 6,000 distinct CDR3 sequences. The ten top clones hold less than 6.5% of the sample. The origin of this receptor is a human donor. This table probably holds off-target reads from a library built for another chain. In this chain, TRBV30 is recombined with TRBJ1-2. Source material: either unsorted cells or a sorted T cell fraction (not recorded which). The CDR3 corresponds to CAWSVDSSSNYGYTF.